The 13 T cell receptor beta chains in this list originate from one sample, sequenced in a study of T cell responses to AZD1222 COVID-19 vaccine (dated by TCRdb to the early 2020s). The time point label corresponds to: baseline before first vaccination. Preparation of the library involved the immunoSEQ multiplex PCR assay. In TCRdb, the immuneACCESS table is reduced to in-frame sequences with V and J assigned. These tables do not hold every clone; where another copy was compared, an unresolved V gene accounts for under half, and the others remain unexplained. This sample holds some 130,000 clones; 85% to 95% were observed only once. About 0.86% of the sample belongs to the ten largest clones. Sample: peripheral blood, taken on day 0 of AZD1222 vaccination. Receptor source: an adult in good health.

The rearrangement links TRBV9 to TRBJ2-1, with 7 bases that match TRBD1. CDR3 length equals 14 residues. J was trimmed by 3 bases and V by 4 bases; bases with no gene match: 4. CDR1 and CDR2 (germline): SGDLS, YYNGEE. This CDR3 is CASSTQGVYNEQFF. CDR3 coding DNA: TGTGCCAGCAGCACTCAGGGGGTCTACAATGAGCAGTTCTTC.

The rearrangement links TRBV29-1 to TRBJ1-1; D unresolved. The CDR3 is 11 residues long. Trimming left V 4 bases short and J 4 bases short, with 7 bases between. Germline lookup yields CDR1 SQVTM and CDR2 ANQGSEA. CDR3 protein: CSVAGSTEAFF. The CDR3, as DNA: TGCAGCGTTGCGGGCAGCACTGAAGCTTTCTTT.

The rearrangement uses TRBV19 and TRBJ1-1, with TRBD1 identical over 9 bases. The CDR3 covers 13 residues. Germline V gene lookup returns CDR1 LNHDA and CDR2 SQIVND (reference sequence). The V gene end was trimmed by 4 bases and the J gene end by 7 bases; junction bases not matched to a gene: 4. CDR3 amino acids: CASSTGTGIEAFF. CDR3 DNA sequence: TGTGCCAGTAGTACAGGGACAGGGATTGAAGCTTTCTTT.

CDR3 sequence: CASSYGVGSNEKLFF. DNA for the CDR3: TGTGCCAGCAGTTACGGGGTGGGGTCTAATGAAAAACTGTTTTTT. The chain recombines TRBV6-5 with TRBJ1-4, with D hard to call. The V end lost 2 bases, the J end lost 3 bases, and 10 bases lay between the germline ends. Germline assignment: CDR1 MNHEY and CDR2 SVGAGI. This CDR3 region has 15 residues.

The CDR3 loop is CASSLGSLFDTQYF. Here the CDR3 DNA reads TGCGCCAGCAGCTTGGGGTCGCTCTTCGATACGCAGTATTTT. The chain carries TRBV5-1 and TRBJ2-3; D is unresolved. CDR3 size: 14 residues. Germline lookup yields CDR1 SGHRS and CDR2 YFSETQ. The V end lost 0 bases, the J end lost 6 bases, and 11 bases lay between the germline ends.

The V gene is TRBV6-1, the J gene TRBJ1-2, with 7 bases identical to TRBD1. This CDR3 is built from 16 residues. CDR1 is MNHNS and CDR2 is SASEGT in the germline V gene. With 4 bases clipped from V and 4 bases from J, the junction kept 12 bases outside the gene matches. The DNA of the CDR3 is TGTGCCAGCAGTGGAGCCCGGGGACAGATTCTCTATGGCTACACCTTC. It yields the protein CASSGARGQILYGYTF.

DNA for the CDR3: TGTGCCAGTAGTGTTCGGAACTCCGGGACAGGGGGTTATTCACCCCTCCACTTT. Encoded protein: CASSVRNSGTGGYSPLHF. The J gene is TRBJ1-6, the V gene TRBV19, with TRBD1 matching over 11 bases. Germline CDR1 and CDR2: LNHDA and SQIVND (reference sequence). This CDR3 spans 18 amino acids. Losses at the gene ends were 5 bases for V and 8 bases for J; bases not matched to a gene: 14.

J is TRBJ2-3 and V is TRBV29-1; D perhaps matches TRBD2 (6 bases). The CDR3 totals 12 residues. V was trimmed by 3 bases and J by 5 bases, leaving 9 bases between them. Germline V CDR1 and CDR2: SQVTM, ANQGSEA. CDR3 nucleotides: TGCAGCGTTGATCCCGGGGGAGATACGCAGTATTTT. This encodes CSVDPGGDTQYF.

The chain links TRBV10-3 to TRBJ2-2, with D uncertain. The CDR3 covers 14 residues. V lost 7 bases, J lost 1 base, and 10 bases lay in between. CDR1 is ENHRY, CDR2 SYGVKD, per germline. The CDR3 spells CAITAGRNTGELFF. The CDR3 nucleotides read TGTGCCATCACGGCAGGCCGGAACACCGGGGAGCTGTTTTTT.

The CDR3 DNA reads TGTGCCAGCAGTGAAAGGAGGGGGACAGGGTACAACTATGGCTACACCTTC. Its protein is CASSERRGTGYNYGYTF. The genes are TRBV6-1 and TRBJ1-2; 9 nucleotides align to TRBD1. CDR1 is MNHNS, CDR2 SASEGT, per germline. V shed 2 bases and J 2 bases; nucleotides not matched to a gene: 9. The CDR3 sequence is 17 residues long.

V usage is TRBV10-1 and J usage is TRBJ1-1; D is ambiguous. V was clipped by 4 bases and J by 4 bases, with 13 bases between them. Germline V gives CDR1 WNHNN, CDR2 SYGVQD (reference sequence). This CDR3 is built from 14 residues. CDR3 sequence: CASSARGTGTEAFF. The CDR3 DNA reads as TGCGCCAGCAGTGCTCGGGGAACGGGCACTGAAGCTTTCTTT.

The J gene is TRBJ2-5, the V gene TRBV19; 8 bases align to TRBD2. This CDR3 contains 14 residues. V was pared by 7 bases and J by 6 bases, with 10 bases of the junction left unmatched. Germline V gene data show CDR1 as LNHDA and CDR2 as SQIVND (reference sequence). DNA for the CDR3: TGTGCCAGTAACAACGGGGGGGCCGAAAAGACCCAGTACTTC. This codes for CASNNGGAEKTQYF.

This clone showed up just a few times. This chain uses TRBV7-9 with TRBJ1-4, with D possibly matching TRBD1 (6 bases). Looked up from germline, CDR1 is SEHNR and CDR2 is FQNEAQ (reference sequence). V lost 5 bases to trimming and J lost 7 bases, with 14 bases between them. CDR3 length: 14 residues. CDR3 sequence (DNA): TGTGCCAGCAGCCAACAGGGTTCGAGTGAAAAACTGTTTTTT. Translated, it gives CASSQQGSSEKLFF.